The present T cell receptor beta chain was sequenced within a study of breast tumors, draining lymph nodes, adjacent tissues. MiXCR, run by TCRdb on the multiplex PCR reads, gives a single entry per CDR3 protein. The sample contains about 130,000 distinct CDR3 sequences, around 20% of which appear only once. The CDR3 is made up of 16 amino acids. Trimming took 2 bases from V and 1 from J; bases not matched to a gene: 8. Germline V lookup: CDR1 ENHRY, CDR2 SYGVKD. In this sample, this clonotype turned up many times. Breast cancer patients provided tissue from their axillary draining lymph nodes. Sequencing was performed on axillary lymph node tissue. This clonotype originated in a female donor with breast cancer. Some clones in this sample may be carry-over from other donors' samples. The chain joins TRBV10-3 to TRBJ2-7; 7 nucleotides match TRBD2. The CDR3: CAISEPWGGESYEQYF. Written as DNA, the CDR3 is TGTGCCATCAGTGAGCCTTGGGGGGGAGAGTCCTACGAGCAGTACTTC.